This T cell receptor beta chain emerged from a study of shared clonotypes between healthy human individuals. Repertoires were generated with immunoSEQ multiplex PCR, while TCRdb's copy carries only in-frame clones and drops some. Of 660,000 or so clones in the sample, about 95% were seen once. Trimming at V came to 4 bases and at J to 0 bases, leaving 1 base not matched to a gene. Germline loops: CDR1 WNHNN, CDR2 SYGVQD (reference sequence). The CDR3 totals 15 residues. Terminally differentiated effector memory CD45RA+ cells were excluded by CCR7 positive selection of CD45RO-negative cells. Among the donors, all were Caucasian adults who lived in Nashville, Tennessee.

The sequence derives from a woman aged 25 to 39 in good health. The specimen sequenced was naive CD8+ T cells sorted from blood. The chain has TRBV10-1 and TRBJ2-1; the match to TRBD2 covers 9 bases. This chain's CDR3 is CASSASGISYNEQFF. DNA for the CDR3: TGCGCCAGCAGTGCTAGCGGGATCTCCTACAATGAGCAGTTCTTC.